The source of this TCR beta chain is a study of OX40 agonist ivuxolimab in advanced cancers. Study outcomes and limitations: In CD8+ T cells, expanded clones were on average more numerous than in CD4+. At 0.1 to 3.0 mg/kg, clonal expansion of CD4+ and CD8+ blood T cells had occurred by week 6. Antigens targeted by the expanded peripheral T cells were not determined.

This CDR3 contains 15 residues. V was shortened by 5 bases and J by 1 base, with 9 bases between the two germline ends. The V gene's germline CDR1 is MNHNY and CDR2 SVGAGI (reference sequence). Assay used: immunoSEQ multiplex PCR; TCRdb lists only in-frame clones, some missing. The sample records tens of thousands of clones, 89% being singletons. This clone appeared once. Its antigen is still unknown. The specimen comprised CD4+ or CD8+ T cells sorted from blood, sampled in a trial of the OX40 agonist ivuxolimab. This clonotype was sampled from an adult with an advanced solid tumor such as melanoma, head and neck, liver or kidney cancer. The rearrangement uses TRBV6-6 and TRBJ2-6, with no clear D. The CDR3 sequence: CASSVRASGANVLTF. The CDR3 bases are TGTGCCAGCAGTGTTCGGGCTTCTGGGGCCAACGTCCTGACTTTC.